The sequence of this T cell receptor beta chain was determined in a study of OX40 agonist ivuxolimab in advanced cancers. Libraries were prepared by immunoSEQ multiplex PCR; TCRdb keeps only in-frame clonotypes and omits some of them. The repertoire holds some 43,000 clones, more than 75% seen once, with under 13% in the top ten. Germline CDR1 and CDR2: MRHNA and SNTAGT. V shed 8 bases and J shed 2 bases, with 10 bases lying between them. The CDR3 contains 14 residues. Sequencing was performed on CD4+ or CD8+ T cells sorted from blood, taken in a trial of the OX40 agonist ivuxolimab. The chain joins TRBV6-4 to TRBJ2-6; a weak D match, TRBD1 (6 bases). This clonotype originated in an adult with an advanced solid tumor such as melanoma, head and neck, liver or kidney cancer. The CDR3 sequence is CASSQGTGANVLTF. CDR3 DNA: TGTGCCAGCTCTCAGGGGACTGGGGCCAACGTCCTGACTTTC.